This T cell receptor beta chain is drawn from a study of T cell responses to AZD1222 COVID-19 vaccine. As for the study in general: Second doses that came at about 4 or about 12 weeks were put together. Study findings and constraints: In the spike-specific TCR repertoire, nearly half reportedly target unmutated variant regions. Researchers took repertoire samples only after the peak T cell response had come. Possibly, clonal diversity was underestimated; donors were largely white British and included more females.

Concerning this clone: Its antigen is not identified.

With V trimmed by 2 bases and J by 2 bases, 3 bases remained unmatched. The CDR3 is 15 amino acids. Germline assignment: CDR1 MNHEY and CDR2 SVGAGI. The repertoire was sequenced with immunoSEQ multiplex PCR; TCRdb's copy has only in-frame clones and lacks some. The sample lists about 120,000 clones; around 87% were seen once. V gene TRBV6-5 combines with J gene TRBJ2-3; 8 bases align to TRBD2. The sequences come from peripheral blood, collected on day 0 of AZD1222 vaccination. The sequence was obtained from an adult in good health. CDR3 nucleotide sequence: TGTGCCAGCAGTTACGGGACTAGTTCCACAGATACGCAGTATTTT. As protein: CASSYGTSSTDTQYF.